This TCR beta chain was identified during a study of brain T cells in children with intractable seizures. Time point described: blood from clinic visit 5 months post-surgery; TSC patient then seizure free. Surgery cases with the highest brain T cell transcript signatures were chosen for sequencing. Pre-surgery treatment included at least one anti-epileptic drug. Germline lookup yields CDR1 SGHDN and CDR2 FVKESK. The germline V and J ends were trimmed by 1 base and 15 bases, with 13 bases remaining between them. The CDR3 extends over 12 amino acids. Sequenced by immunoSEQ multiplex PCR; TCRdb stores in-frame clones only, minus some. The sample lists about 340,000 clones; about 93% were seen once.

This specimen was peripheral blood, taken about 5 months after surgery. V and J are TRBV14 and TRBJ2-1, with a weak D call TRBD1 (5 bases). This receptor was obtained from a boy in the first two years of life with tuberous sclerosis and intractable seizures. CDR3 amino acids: CASSQGPDQGFF. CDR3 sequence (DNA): TGTGCCAGCAGCCAAGGGCCCGACCAGGGGTTCTTC.